A single sample is the source of the 20 T cell receptor beta chains below, sequenced in a study of OX40 agonist ivuxolimab in advanced cancers. TCRdb's copy holds only in-frame clones and misses some; the assay was immunoSEQ multiplex PCR. The data contain 90,000 to 150,000 clones, roughly nine tenths of them seen just once; the ten biggest clones take up about 0.55%. The source was CD4+ or CD8+ T cells sorted from blood, collected in a trial of the OX40 agonist ivuxolimab. These receptors were obtained from an adult with an advanced solid tumor such as melanoma, head and neck, liver or kidney cancer.

The chain combines TRBV5-1 with TRBJ2-3; TRBD2 aligns across 12 bases. V lost 0 bases, J lost 6 bases, and 8 bases stayed unmatched. This CDR3 spans 17 amino acids. The germline V gene has CDR1 SGHRS and CDR2 YFSETQ. The CDR3 here is CASSLASSGGAVDTQYF. In DNA form, the CDR3 reads TGCGCCAGCAGCTTGGCGTCTAGCGGGGGGGCTGTTGATACGCAGTATTTT.

V usage is TRBV4-3 and J usage is TRBJ2-7; perhaps D is TRBD1 or TRBD2 (5 bases each). The CDR3 has 14 amino acids. The germline V gene has CDR1 LGHNA and CDR2 YSLEER. V was trimmed by 6 bases and J by 0 bases, leaving 12 bases between them. CDR3 nucleotides: TGCGCCAGCAGTGTGGCAGGGACCTCCTACGAGCAGTACTTC. This sequence encodes CASSVAGTSYEQYF.

This clone came up once. The rearrangement uses TRBV27 and TRBJ1-6; D not certain. The germline V gene has CDR1 MNHEY and CDR2 SMNVEV (reference sequence). The CDR3 has 16 amino acids. Between the trimmed V and J ends, which lost 5 bases and 6 bases, there was a span of 17 bases. CDR3 DNA: TGTGCCAGCAGTCCGGCCGCCGGGGTTGGTAATTCACCCCTCCACTTT. This sequence encodes CASSPAAGVGNSPLHF.

The chain employs TRBV7-9 and TRBJ1-3, with a tentative D call TRBD1 (5 bases). CDR1 SEHNR and CDR2 FQNEAQ come from the germline V gene (reference sequence). V was shortened by 4 bases and J by 0 bases, with 16 bases between the two germline ends. The CDR3 runs 17 residues. The CDR3 DNA reads TGTGCCAGCAGCTCCAGGGCCCCCAAGAGCTCTGGAAACACCATATATTTT. Protein product: CASSSRAPKSSGNTIYF.

This clone was observed a handful of times. This chain uses TRBV5-1 with TRBJ1-6; D perhaps matches TRBD1 (6 bases). V gave up 1 base and J gave up 7 bases, with 12 bases separating them. Germline values: CDR1 SGHRS, CDR2 YFSETQ. This CDR3 is built from 15 residues. The CDR3 loop reads CASSLLSQGNSPLHF. CDR3 sequence (DNA): TGCGCCAGCAGCTTGTTATCTCAGGGGAATTCACCCCTCCACTTT.

V is TRBV2 and J is TRBJ1-4; 8 bases line up with TRBD1. Germline V CDR1 and CDR2: SNHLY, FYNNEI. The ends lost 4 bases at V and 7 bases at J; junction bases unmatched: 2. The CDR3 covers 13 residues. The CDR3 region has the DNA TGTGCCAGCAGTGGACAGGGGATTGAAAAACTGTTTTTT. Its translation: CASSGQGIEKLFF.

This clone was seen only once. The chain links TRBV6-5 to TRBJ1-2; tentative D call: TRBD1 (5 bases). Germline values: CDR1 MNHEY, CDR2 SVGAGI. The CDR3 loop spans 11 amino acids. The ends were cut back, 5 bases at V and 6 bases at J, with 7 bases in the middle. The CDR3 nucleotides read TGTGCCAGCAGTCAGGGTAATGGCTACACCTTC. Its protein product is CASSQGNGYTF.

The chain uses TRBV27 and TRBJ1-1, with D possibly TRBD1 on 6 matching bases. The CDR3 runs 14 residues. Deletions cut 4 bases from V and 1 base from J, with 10 bases between. CDR1 is MNHEY and CDR2 is SMNVEV in the germline V gene (reference sequence). The chain's CDR3 is CASSSRGRNTEAFF. The CDR3, as DNA: TGTGCCAGCAGTTCAAGGGGGAGGAACACTGAAGCTTTCTTT.

The chain uses TRBV9 and TRBJ1-4; perhaps TRBD1 as D (5 bases). The CDR3 length is 16 residues. Deletions cut 0 bases from V and 3 bases from J, with 12 bases between. Germline-derived CDR1 and CDR2 are SGDLS and YYNGEE. This CDR3 reads CASSVEGRVPNEKLFF. DNA of the CDR3: TGTGCCAGCAGCGTAGAAGGCAGGGTCCCTAATGAAAAACTGTTTTTT. Drawing the rest from reference TRBV9 and TRBJ1-4, the complete variable domain is DSGVTQTPKHLITATGQRVTLRCSPRSGDLSVYWYQQSLDQGLQFLIQYYNGEERAKGNILERFSAQQFPDLHSELNLSSLELGDSALYFCASSVEGRVPNEKLFFGSGTQLSVL.

V gene TRBV5-1 combines with J gene TRBJ1-1, with D maybe TRBD1 (5 bases). V was cut by 0 bases and J by 0 bases, with 12 bases left in between. Germline V gene data show CDR1 as SGHRS and CDR2 as YFSETQ. This CDR3 spans 16 amino acids. CDR3 region: CASSLGQGRVNTEAFF. The CDR3 DNA reads as TGCGCCAGCAGCTTGGGCCAGGGCAGGGTGAACACTGAAGCTTTCTTT. The full variable domain, its missing parts supplied by reference TRBV5-1 and TRBJ1-1, is KAGVTQTPRYLIKTRGQQVTLSCSPISGHRSVSWYQQTPGQGLQFLFEYFSETQRNKGNFPGRFSGRQFSNSRSEMNVSTLELGDSALYLCASSLGQGRVNTEAFFGQGTRLTVV.

The rearrangement uses TRBV7-9 and TRBJ1-5; D remains ambiguous. This CDR3 has 14 amino acids. The V gene lost 8 bases and the J gene lost 0 bases, with 11 bases spanning the gap. Germline CDR1 SEHNR, CDR2 FQNEAQ (reference sequence). The CDR3 DNA is TGTGCCAGCGAACTACTGGCTAGCAATCAGCCCCAGCATTTT. Translating gives CASELLASNQPQHF.

The chain has TRBV9 and TRBJ2-5; D gene ambiguous. V was trimmed by 0 bases and J by 2 bases, leaving 5 bases between them. This CDR3 comprises 13 residues. CDR1 SGDLS and CDR2 YYNGEE come from the germline V gene. CDR3 sequence: CASSVAAQETQYF. CDR3 in DNA: TGTGCCAGCAGCGTAGCAGCTCAAGAGACCCAGTACTTC.

V gene TRBV6-5 combines with J gene TRBJ1-5, with TRBD1 as a possible D gene (5 bases). The length of the CDR3 is 15 residues. Trimming left V 4 bases short and J 4 bases short, with 14 bases between. Germline-derived CDR1 and CDR2 are MNHEY and SVGAGI. CDR3 loop: CASSWDGTENQPQHF. CDR3 sequence (DNA): TGTGCCAGCAGTTGGGATGGGACTGAAAATCAGCCCCAGCATTTT.

The chain couples TRBV5-4 to TRBJ1-2; 7 bases fit TRBD1. Germline V gives CDR1 SGHNT, CDR2 YYREEE (reference sequence). The CDR3 spans 14 residues. V lost 5 bases to trimming and J lost 4 bases; unmatched junction nucleotides: 8. The CDR3 DNA sequence: TGTGCCAGCAGACCAACAGGGGTACTCTATGGCTACACCTTC. Translating it yields CASRPTGVLYGYTF.

This chain joins TRBV23-1 and TRBJ2-1, with a possible D match to TRBD2 (6 bases). TRBV23-1 is an open reading frame whose function is uncertain. Trimming took 2 bases from V and 13 from J, leaving 9 bases between them. CDR3 size: 11 residues. The CDR3 protein is CASSQRAGQFF. CDR3 nucleotide sequence: TGCGCCAGCAGTCAAAGGGCGGGACAGTTCTTC.

This clone was detected only a few times. CDR3 nucleotides: TGTGCCAGCAGCCCCACCCTCAGAGGCGTAGCCAAAAACATTCAGTACTTC. Translating it yields CASSPTLRGVAKNIQYF. The gene calls are TRBV5-6 and TRBJ2-4, with D unclear. The CDR3 extends over 17 amino acids. Germline-derived CDR1 and CDR2 are SGHDT and YYEEEE. V lost 4 bases and J lost 0, with 17 bases in between.

The V call is TRBV6-6, the J call TRBJ2-3; 9 positions match TRBD1. The germline V gene has CDR1 MNHNY and CDR2 SVGAGI (reference sequence). This CDR3 region has 16 residues. Trimming took 4 bases from V and 0 from J; bases not matched to a gene: 5. The CDR3, as DNA: TGTGCCAGCAGTTCCCCGACAGGGGGGAGCACAGATACGCAGTATTTT. Encoded protein: CASSSPTGGSTDTQYF.

The chain couples TRBV29-1 to TRBJ1-3; D is uncertain. Per the germline V gene, CDR1 is SQVTM and CDR2 is ANQGSEA. This CDR3 region has 12 residues. V gave up 7 bases and J gave up 8 bases, with 15 bases separating them. CDR3 coding DNA: TGCAGCGCAACAACTAATCGGGACACCATATATTTT. Encoded protein: CSATTNRDTIYF.

This clone was seen only once. This chain uses TRBV7-2 with TRBJ2-4; 9 bases fit TRBD2. Germline V gene data show CDR1 as SGHTA and CDR2 as FQGNSA. This CDR3 comprises 14 residues. Trimming cost V 4 bases and J 5 bases; bases outside gene matches: 3. CDR3 sequence reads: CASSSRGGQNIQYF. Written as DNA, the CDR3 is TGTGCCAGCAGCTCGCGGGGGGGCCAAAACATTCAGTACTTC.

This clone was seen just once. This chain connects TRBV21-1 to TRBJ2-4; the DNA was not compared with TRBD1, the D call given in the table. TRBV21-1 represents a pseudogene. The CDR3 runs 14 residues. The CDR3 DNA is TGTGCCAGCAGCAACGGACTAAGGGGGACAGTCGAGTACTTC. It encodes CASSNGLRGTVEYF.